These T cell receptor beta chains were read from a single sample in a study of blood T cell repertoires in COVID-19. Sequencing was performed with immunoSEQ multiplex PCR; in TCRdb, only in-frame clones are kept and a portion is missing. This table has 120,000 or so clones, approximately 74% appearing once. The sample was peripheral blood. Source of these receptors: a man aged 55 to 70 with acute or convalescent COVID-19. CDR3s include the opening cysteine and the closing phenylalanine or tryptophan. A D gene is named only where the DNA matches it firmly. Clone size appears in some rows only: once, few, many, or a class for an expanded clone.

size: NA
D: NA
J: TRBJ2-1
V: TRBV2
CDR3: CASTRTKIYEQFF
DNA: TGTGCCAGCACCCGGACTAAGATATATGAGCAGTTCTTC

size: NA
D: TRBD1
J: TRBJ1-6
V: TRBV9
CDR3: CASTIRDRGSPLHF
DNA: TGTGCCAGCACCATCCGGGACAGGGGTTCACCCCTCCACTTT

size: NA
D: TRBD1
J: TRBJ2-5
V: TRBV27
CDR3: CASSLLASLARDRGRETQYF
DNA: TGTGCCAGCAGTTTATTGGCGAGCCTCGCAAGGGACAGGGGGAGGGAGACCCAGTACTTC

size: NA
D: TRBD1
J: TRBJ1-2
V: TRBV2
CDR3: CASSEEGRGLGYGYTF
DNA: TGTGCCAGCAGTGAGGAAGGCAGGGGGCTGGGATATGGCTACACCTTC

size: NA
D: TRBD1
J: TRBJ1-4
V: TRBV15
CDR3: CATSRRQGTNEKLFF
DNA: TGTGCCACCAGCAGGAGACAGGGCACTAATGAAAAACTGTTTTTT

size: few
D: NA
J: TRBJ1-1
V: TRBV5-1
CDR3: CASSGLSPGAEAFF
DNA: TGCGCCAGCAGCGGTTTGAGCCCGGGGGCTGAAGCTTTCTTT

size: NA
D: NA
J: TRBJ1-4
V: TRBV20-1
CDR3: CSASESMEMFF
DNA: TGCAGTGCTAGCGAATCCATGGAGATGTTTTTT

size: NA
D: TRBD2
J: TRBJ2-1
V: TRBV10-3
CDR3: CAISEEREGRNEQFF
DNA: TGTGCCATCAGTGAGGAGCGGGAGGGCAGGAATGAGCAGTTCTTC

size: NA
D: NA
J: TRBJ1-1
V: TRBV4-1
CDR3: CASSLPSRGAEEAFF
DNA: TGCGCCAGCAGCCTTCCAAGCCGGGGGGCGGAGGAAGCTTTCTTT

size: few
D: NA
J: TRBJ1-1
V: TRBV11-2
CDR3: CASSLGPPGAKNTEAFF
DNA: TGTGCCAGCAGCTTAGGCCCCCCAGGGGCAAAAAACACTGAAGCTTTCTTT

size: NA
D: NA
J: TRBJ1-2
V: TRBV11-2
CDR3: CASSLDPGDLYGYTF
DNA: TGTGCCAGCAGCCTCGACCCCGGGGATCTATATGGCTACACCTTC

size: NA
D: TRBD1
J: TRBJ1-2
V: TRBV20-1
CDR3: CSGTENYGYTF
DNA: TGCAGCGGGACAGAGAACTATGGCTACACCTTC

size: NA
D: TRBD1
J: TRBJ2-1
V: TRBV3-1/TRBV3-2
CDR3: CASTARAGTVGRNEQFF
DNA: TGTGCCAGCACCGCGCGGGCCGGGACAGTCGGGCGCAATGAGCAGTTCTTC

size: NA
D: TRBD1
J: TRBJ1-2
V: TRBV5-1
CDR3: CASSPDRDRGGYTF
DNA: TGCGCCAGCAGCCCGGACAGGGATAGGGGTGGCTACACCTTC

size: once
D: NA
J: TRBJ1-4
V: TRBV19
CDR3: CASSTGSLGTNEKLFF
DNA: TGTGCCAGTAGTACAGGGTCCCTCGGGACTAATGAAAAACTGTTTTTT

size: NA
D: TRBD2
J: TRBJ2-1
V: TRBV27
CDR3: CASSDSGGGRNEQFF
DNA: TGTGCCAGCAGCGATAGCGGGGGCGGACGCAATGAGCAGTTCTTC

size: NA
D: NA
J: TRBJ2-1
V: TRBV7-2
CDR3: CASSSSVGTHNEQFF
DNA: TGTGCCAGCAGCTCATCCGTCGGGACTCACAATGAGCAGTTCTTC

size: NA
D: TRBD2
J: TRBJ2-3
V: TRBV5-1
CDR3: CASFTGGLTTDTQYF
DNA: TGCGCCAGCTTTACGGGGGGGCTAACCACAGATACGCAGTATTTT

size: NA
D: TRBD2
J: TRBJ2-3
V: TRBV3-1/TRBV3-2
CDR3: CASSPIAGGFTDTQYF
DNA: TGTGCCAGCAGCCCAATAGCGGGAGGCTTCACAGATACGCAGTATTTT

size: NA
D: NA
J: TRBJ2-7
V: TRBV29-1
CDR3: CSGSRGSYEQYF
DNA: TGCAGCGGATCCAGGGGCTCCTACGAGCAGTACTTC

size: few
D: TRBD2
J: TRBJ2-1
V: TRBV19
CDR3: CASSIRRTGLAGGRNEQFF
DNA: TGTGCCAGTAGTATACGCCGCACGGGGCTAGCGGGAGGTCGGAATGAGCAGTTCTTC

size: NA
D: NA
J: TRBJ2-3
V: TRBV4-1
CDR3: CASSHVTSTDTQYF
DNA: TGCGCCAGCAGCCATGTCACTAGCACAGATACGCAGTATTTT

size: NA
D: TRBD1
J: TRBJ2-7
V: TRBV25-1
CDR3: CASSPAQGVSEQYF
DNA: TGTGCCAGCAGCCCCGCCCAGGGGGTTTCCGAGCAGTACTTC

size: few
D: NA
J: TRBJ2-5
V: TRBV7-2
CDR3: CASSLDFGPAGTQYF
DNA: TGTGCCAGCAGCCTAGACTTTGGACCTGCGGGGACCCAGTACTTC

size: NA
D: TRBD1
J: TRBJ2-7
V: TRBV5-5
CDR3: CASTTGGQGLGEQYF
DNA: TGTGCCAGCACCACAGGAGGACAGGGACTCGGCGAGCAGTACTTC

size: NA
D: NA
J: TRBJ1-4
V: TRBV30
CDR3: CAWSRASNEKLFF
DNA: TGTGCCTGGTCGCGGGCCTCTAATGAAAAACTGTTTTTT

size: few
D: TRBD1
J: TRBJ1-1
V: TRBV5-1
CDR3: CASSPGQTGVRDTEAFF
DNA: TGCGCCAGCAGCCCCGGCCAGACAGGGGTTAGGGACACTGAAGCTTTCTTT

size: NA
D: TRBD1
J: TRBJ2-6
V: TRBV29-1
CDR3: CSVVPGQGSGANVLTF
DNA: TGCAGCGTCGTCCCGGGACAGGGGTCTGGGGCCAACGTCCTGACTTTC

size: NA
D: TRBD2
J: TRBJ2-1
V: TRBV30
CDR3: CAWSVLAGYNEQFF
DNA: TGTGCCTGGAGTGTACTAGCGGGCTACAATGAGCAGTTCTTC

size: NA
D: TRBD1
J: TRBJ1-1
V: TRBV5-1
CDR3: CASSPYQGAEREAFF
DNA: TGCGCCAGCAGCCCATATCAGGGGGCGGAGCGCGAAGCTTTCTTT

size: NA
D: NA
J: TRBJ2-2
V: TRBV5-1
CDR3: CASSFGTSNTGELFF
DNA: TGCGCCAGCAGCTTTGGTACATCTAACACCGGGGAGCTGTTTTTT

size: few
D: TRBD2
J: TRBJ2-3
V: TRBV10-3
CDR3: CAISETSGRDTQYF
DNA: TGTGCCATCAGTGAGACTAGCGGGAGAGATACGCAGTATTTT

size: NA
D: NA
J: TRBJ2-2
V: TRBV10-1
CDR3: CASRPRSNTGELFF
DNA: TGCGCCAGCAGACCTAGATCGAACACCGGGGAGCTGTTTTTT

size: NA
D: TRBD1
J: TRBJ1-4
V: TRBV19
CDR3: CASGTARIGNEKLFF
DNA: TGTGCCAGCGGGACAGCCAGAATCGGTAATGAAAAACTGTTTTTT

size: NA
D: NA
J: TRBJ1-4
V: TRBV18
CDR3: CASSPVRIPEKLFF
DNA: TGTGCCAGCTCACCAGTGAGGATTCCTGAGAAACTGTTTTTT

size: NA
D: TRBD2
J: TRBJ2-4
V: TRBV29-1
CDR3: CSARLAAKNIQYF
DNA: TGCAGCGCTCGACTAGCGGCTAAAAACATTCAGTACTTC

size: NA
D: TRBD1
J: TRBJ2-6
V: TRBV18
CDR3: CASSPVGRTGSSGANVLTF
DNA: TGTGCCAGCTCACCCGTGGGGCGGACAGGGAGTTCTGGGGCCAACGTCCTGACTTTC

size: NA
D: NA
J: TRBJ2-7
V: TRBV5-1
CDR3: CASSLSGDHEQYF
DNA: TGCGCCAGCAGCTTGTCGGGGGACCACGAGCAGTACTTC

size: NA
D: NA
J: TRBJ1-4
V: TRBV6-5
CDR3: CASSYRGGGTNEKLFF
DNA: TGTGCCAGCAGTTACCGGGGAGGGGGAACTAATGAAAAACTGTTTTTT

size: NA
D: NA
J: TRBJ1-4
V: TRBV9
CDR3: CASSTQSTATNEKLFF
DNA: TGTGCCAGCAGCACGCAATCGACAGCAACTAATGAAAAACTGTTTTTT

size: few
D: TRBD1
J: TRBJ1-5
V: TRBV7-8
CDR3: CASSLDLTGRRYQPQHF
DNA: TGTGCCAGCAGCTTAGACCTGACAGGGAGAAGATATCAGCCCCAGCATTTT